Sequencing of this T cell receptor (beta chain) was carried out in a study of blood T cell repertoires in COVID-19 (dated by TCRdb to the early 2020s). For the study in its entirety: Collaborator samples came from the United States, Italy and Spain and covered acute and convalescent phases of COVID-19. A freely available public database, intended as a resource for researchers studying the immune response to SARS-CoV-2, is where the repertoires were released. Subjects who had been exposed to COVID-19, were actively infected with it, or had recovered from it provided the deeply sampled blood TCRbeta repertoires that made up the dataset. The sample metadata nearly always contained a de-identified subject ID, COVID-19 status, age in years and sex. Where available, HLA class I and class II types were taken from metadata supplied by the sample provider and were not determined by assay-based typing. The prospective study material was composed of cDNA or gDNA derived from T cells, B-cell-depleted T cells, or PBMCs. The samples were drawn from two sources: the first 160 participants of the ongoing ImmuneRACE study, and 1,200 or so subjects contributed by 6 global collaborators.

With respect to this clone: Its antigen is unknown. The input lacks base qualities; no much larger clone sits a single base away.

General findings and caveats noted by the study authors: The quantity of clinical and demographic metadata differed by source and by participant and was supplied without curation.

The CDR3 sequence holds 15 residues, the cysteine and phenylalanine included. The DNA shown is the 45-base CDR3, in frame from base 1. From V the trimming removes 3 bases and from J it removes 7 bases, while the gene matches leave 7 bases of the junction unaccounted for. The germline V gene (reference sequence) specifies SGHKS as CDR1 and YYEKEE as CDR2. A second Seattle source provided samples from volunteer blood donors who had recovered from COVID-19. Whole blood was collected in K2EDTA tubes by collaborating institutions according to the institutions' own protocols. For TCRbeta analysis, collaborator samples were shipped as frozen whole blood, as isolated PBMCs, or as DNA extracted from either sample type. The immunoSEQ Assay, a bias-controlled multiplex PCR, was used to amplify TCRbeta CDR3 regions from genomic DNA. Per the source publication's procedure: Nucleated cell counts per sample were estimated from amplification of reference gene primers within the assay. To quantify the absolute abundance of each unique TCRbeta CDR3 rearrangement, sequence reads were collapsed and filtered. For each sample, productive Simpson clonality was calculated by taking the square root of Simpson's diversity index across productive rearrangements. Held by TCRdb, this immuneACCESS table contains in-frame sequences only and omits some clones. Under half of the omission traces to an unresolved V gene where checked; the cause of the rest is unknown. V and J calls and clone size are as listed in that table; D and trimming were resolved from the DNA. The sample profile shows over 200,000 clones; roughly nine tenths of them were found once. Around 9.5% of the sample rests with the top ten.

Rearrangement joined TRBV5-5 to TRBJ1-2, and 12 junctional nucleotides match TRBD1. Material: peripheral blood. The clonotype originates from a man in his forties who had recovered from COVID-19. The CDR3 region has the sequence CASSSNRDRGRGYTF. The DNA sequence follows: TGTGCCAGCAGCTCAAACCGGGACAGGGGGCGTGGCTACACCTTC.